This T cell receptor (beta chain) is drawn from a study of cytomegalovirus exposure and HLA in healthy donors (TCRdb year 2017). A note on the overall study: According to an earlier analysis of a few hundred of the donors, about 179 million T cells yielded 90 million to 140 million unique TCR beta sequences and around 300 Gb of sequence data. A separate validation cohort of 90 to 150 different subjects was used in addition to the 666-subject first cohort. Every discovery cohort repertoire had been produced on one sequencing platform. The aim of the study was to test whether cataloging public T cell receptors could identify signatures of past pathogen exposure. Donor age, sex, ethnicity and CMV serostatus were compiled together with the repertoire data. Roughly 5 DR-DQ haplotypes were handled as single units for association and clustering because linkage in the cohort was strong. Among some 400 genotyped donors of the cohort, an average of roughly 230,000 unique TCR beta nucleotide sequences was sequenced per donor, of which 15% to 20% were non-productive. A later genetic analysis took genome-wide SNP genotypes for about three fifths of the roughly 670 donors and used that subset as a discovery cohort. To study patterns of TCR occurrence, a later analysis re-analyzed previously published TCR beta repertoires from under 750 donors and added high-resolution HLA genotyping. To predict cytomegalovirus infection status, the study brought together high-throughput TCR immunosequencing, statistical association of individual TCRs with disease status, and machine learning. In an earlier analysis of around 540 of the donors, high-throughput TCR beta sequencing was used to judge whether each TCR beta V gene segment behaved as functional or pseudogenic. Of the 300 to 500 genotyped donors, roughly 80% were placed in the genetic ancestry cluster associated with self-reported Caucasian donors. The T cell repertoires of 666 subjects were profiled by immunosequencing and related to cytomegalovirus serostatus. Typing coverage varied by locus: about 620-630 donors for A, B, C, DRB1 and DQB1; about 520 for DQA1; over 600 for DPA1; 450 to 480 for DPB1. An early release that covered more than 550 HLA-typed donors contained around 300 gigabases of sequencing data and tens of millions of unique TCR sequences. Class I and class II HLA loci were covered by the typing at four-digit resolution. Rather than using new phenotypic data, the later analysis identified candidate immune exposures from TCR beta sequences and from how often those sequences occurred across donors.

The cohort consisted of 600 to 750 healthy bone marrow donors. Cohort members were all nominally healthy when sampled, although unrecorded immune exposures were likely present. The donor tested CMV seropositive, placing the donor among the approximately 290 seropositive members of the cohort. A peripheral blood sample was provided by each donor, and peripheral blood mononuclear cells were used for TCR beta sequencing. Genomic DNA was extracted from the blood cell samples with the Qiagen DNeasy Blood Extraction Kit. Measured from the cysteine to the phenylalanine, the CDR3 is 11 residues long. Only the CDR3 DNA stays, 33 bases, in frame from base 1. Trimming removed 3 bases from V and 8 bases from J, leaving 5 bases between the germline ends. Sequences SGHAT (CDR1) and FQNNGV (CDR2) are obtained from the germline V gene. Here is what the overall study found, with its caveats: A further reported finding was that TCR beta sequences accurately predicted the HLA-A and HLA-B alleles for most subjects in the first cohort. The only immune exposure information available for the cohort was CMV serostatus. A few of the identified cytomegalovirus-associated TCR beta chains were confirmed in vitro to be specific for cytomegalovirus antigens. According to a later analysis, parvovirus B19, influenza, CMV and Epstein-Barr virus appeared linked to several top co-occurrence clusters. A cluster of highly shared sequence variants was judged likely to be a technical artifact of the sequencing pipeline. In an earlier analysis of several hundred of the donors, most TCR beta V segments were observed in productive rearrangements about 90% or about 30% of the time, broadly matching IMGT annotations. Compared with the roughly 710-donor mean, donors in an Asian-associated ancestry cluster had fewer N-insertions in productive TCRs, according to a later genetic analysis. According to a later analysis, most CMV-associated TCR beta chains appeared to be HLA-restricted, and the HLA associations seemed to be driven largely by CMV exposure. Most TCR sequences were seen in very few donors, while some public TCRs were found in many individuals. Assigning TCR associations to individual alleles was difficult when HLA alleles, especially DR and DQ, strongly co-occurred. In a later analysis, the rate of TCR association differed among HLA loci, with DRB1 alleles having the most associated TCRs and HLA-C alleles having the fewest. An association between a missense DCLRE1C variant and V-gene and J-gene trimming of TCR beta chains was found in a later genetic analysis and replicated in an independent cohort. The cohort was sequenced for TCR beta chains only, and without alpha or paired-chain data the features that could be detected were limited. The classifier was reported to diagnose cytomegalovirus status with high specificity and sensitivity in both the original and validation cohorts. Compared with equally common non-associated chains, HLA-associated TCR beta chains in a later analysis were more clonally expanded and had lower generation probabilities. Because some donors lacked HLA typing at each locus, the association tests relied only on the typed subset. Some IMGT-functional V segments, including TRBV6-2 and TRBV6-3, could not be told apart with the 87-base-pair reads, so those segments were excluded. At a false discovery rate of 0.05, a later analysis linked 16,000 or so TCR beta sequences to specific HLA alleles. Around 16 rarely observed V segments, including chromosome 9 orphons, were excluded from the earlier analysis of approximately 500 of the donors because counts were too low. According to the authors, the approach could potentially be generalized to other disease states and immunological phenotypes. Linkage disequilibrium might explain the correlated functional status among segregating V segments, but an unknown experimental factor could not be ruled out. Sequencing depth was assumed to be roughly uniform across donors in the presence/absence analyses, though that assumption may not hold. The study listed 150 to 200 TCR beta chains as associated with cytomegalovirus.

Receptor libraries were prepared by the immunoSEQ multiplex PCR assay. For the multiplex PCR, a mixture combining 60 forward primers for TCR Vbeta segments and 13 reverse primers for TCR Jbeta segments was used. The CDR3 region of rearranged TCR beta genes was amplified from genomic DNA with a multiplex PCR assay. Amplified TCR beta libraries were sequenced as 87-base-pair reads on the Illumina HiSeq System. The published analysis was carried out like this. A later analysis tallied roughly 78 million unique TCR beta chains across the approximately 670 repertoires, and approximately 9.9 million of those chains were shared by two or more donors. Raw reads were error-corrected and collapsed into unique sequences by a nearest-neighbor algorithm in which closely related sequences were merged to remove PCR and sequencing errors. Alignment of CDR3 sequences to IMGT reference sequences was used to assign V, D and J gene segments. For a sequence to be retained, at least a six-nucleotide match to both a V gene segment and a J gene segment was required. Rearrangements were called productive when the CDR3 lacked stop codons and stayed in frame with V and J; all others were non-productive. CDR3 was defined according to IMGT convention as the region running from the second conserved V-encoded cysteine to the conserved J-encoded phenylalanine. The earlier analysis of some 540 of the donors excluded any sequence lacking an unambiguous match to a single V gene segment. An earlier analysis of a few hundred of the donors called V segments functional above 56.7% productive rearrangements and segregating when the between-donor standard deviation exceeded 5%. A statistical classification framework was built to diagnose cytomegalovirus status from the catalog of TCR beta chain sequences. A later analysis assigned V and J genes by comparing TCR nucleotide sequences with IMGT/GENE-DB human TR gene sequences. The TCRdist pipeline was used in a later analysis to assign CDR3 sequences and most-parsimonious VDJ recombination scenarios. In a later analysis, each TCR beta chain was defined by its CDR3 amino acid sequence together with its V-gene family, and reads without a unique V-gene family were excluded. In a later analysis, 450 to 600 highly shared, low-generation-probability nucleotide sequences were removed to address suspected cross-contamination and a sequencing artifact. In a later analysis, a clonal expansion index for each public chain was calculated from normalized within-repertoire ranks of inferred template counts. A later analysis computed generation probabilities with a VDJ recombination model fitted to out-of-frame rearrangements, and checked the results against IGoR. In a later analysis, TCR-TCR, TCR-HLA and TCR-CMV co-occurrence was scored with hypergeometric tests, and a repertoire-size bias correction was applied to TCR pairs. To estimate false discovery rates, a later analysis permuted the HLA or CMV assignments 20 times. In a later analysis, co-occurring TCRs were grouped using DBSCAN, and TCRdist sequence similarity was added for clustering within HLA-allele-positive subsets. Repertoires with fewer than 30,000 or more than 120,000 public chains were left out of co-occurrence clustering, as were about 5 repertoires with anomalous nucleotide sharing. Imported from immuneACCESS, the table was reduced by TCRdb to in-frame sequences with V and J called. These copies leave out some clones; in studies compared against another copy, an unresolved V gene accounts for under half, and the cause of the remainder is not known. V, J and clone size are those of that table, while D and trimming were read from the DNA. A total of approximately 120,000 clones appear in this sample, roughly 80% of them only once. Together, the top ten hold less than 9.5% of the sample.

Turning to this clone: What antigen it recognizes has not been identified. Nothing much larger sits one base from this clone, and base qualities are not available.

The TCR comes from a woman in her forties or fifties in good health and CMV-seropositive. The V and J segments used are TRBV11-2 and TRBJ2-1; the D gene assignment is ambiguous. Input material: PBMCs. The base sequence is TGTGCCAGCAGCTTCCAGGATGAGCAGTTCTTC. Its product reads: CASSFQDEQFF. When the CDR3 is completed using the reference TRBV11-2 and TRBJ2-1 genes on either side, the full variable domain is EAGVAQSPRYKIIEKRQSVAFWCNPISGHATLYWYQQILGQGPKLLIQFQNNGVVDDSQLPKDRFSAERLKGVDSTLKIQPAKLEDSAVYLCASSFQDEQFFGPGTRLTVL.